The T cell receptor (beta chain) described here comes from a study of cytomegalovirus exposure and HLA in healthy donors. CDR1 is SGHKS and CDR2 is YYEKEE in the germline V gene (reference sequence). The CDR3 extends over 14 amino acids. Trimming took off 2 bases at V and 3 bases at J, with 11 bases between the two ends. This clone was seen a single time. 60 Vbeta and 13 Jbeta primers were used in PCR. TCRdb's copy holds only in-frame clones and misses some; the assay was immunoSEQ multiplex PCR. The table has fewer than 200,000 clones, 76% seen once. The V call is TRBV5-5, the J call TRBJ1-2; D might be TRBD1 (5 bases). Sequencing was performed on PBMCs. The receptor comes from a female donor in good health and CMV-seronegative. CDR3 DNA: TGTGCCAGCAGCTTCGCGGGGGTAGACTATGGCTACACCTTC. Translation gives CASSFAGVDYGYTF.